This T cell receptor (beta chain) was sequenced during a study of molecular identifiers for immune sequencing clone quantification. TCRdb reanalysed the PCR reads using MiXCR and keeps one entry per CDR3 protein. Of roughly 320,000 distinct CDR3 sequences detected, about 20% appear once; the ten largest clones hold 0.81%. General study findings and limits: Jurkat TCR RNA that was spiked in from one cell was reportedly detectable among one million naive cells.

V was clipped by 4 bases and J by 0 bases; unmatched bases: 11. Germline values: CDR1 MNHEY, CDR2 SVGAGI. The CDR3 extends over 18 amino acids. This clonotype was seen a handful of times. Its target is unknown. Libraries of naive CD8 cells were prepared from 20,000 to 1,000,000 sorted cells using 10%, 30% or 50% RNA. Sorting selected naive CD8 T cells with a CD8+CD4-CCR7+CD45RA+ phenotype. The chain employs TRBV6-5 and TRBJ2-3, with TRBD2 matching 9 bases. Input material: naive CD8+ T cells from blood, with Jurkat cell RNA spiked in. Stated subset: FACS-sorted CD8+CD4-CCR7+CD45RA+ naive T cells. The sequence derives from a human donor in good health. Some libraries in this study had Jurkat cell RNA spiked in. The CDR3 bases are TGTGCCAGCAGTTTTATTCCAGCGGGAGGACCCAGCACAGATACGCAGTATTTT. This gives the protein CASSFIPAGGPSTDTQYF.